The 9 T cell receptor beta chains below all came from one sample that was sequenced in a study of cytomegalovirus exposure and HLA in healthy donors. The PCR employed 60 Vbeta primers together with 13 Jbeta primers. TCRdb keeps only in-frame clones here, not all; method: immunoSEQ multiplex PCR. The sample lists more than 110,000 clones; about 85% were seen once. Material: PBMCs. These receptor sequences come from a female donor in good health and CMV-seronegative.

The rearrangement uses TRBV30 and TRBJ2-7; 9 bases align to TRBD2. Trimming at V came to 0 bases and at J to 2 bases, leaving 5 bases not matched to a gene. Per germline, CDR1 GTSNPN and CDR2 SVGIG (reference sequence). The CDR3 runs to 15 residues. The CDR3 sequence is CAWSVPGLATYEQYF. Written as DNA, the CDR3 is TGTGCCTGGAGTGTACCAGGACTAGCGACCTACGAGCAGTACTTC.

This CDR3 is CASTQGGETQYF. The CDR3 bases are TGTGCCAGCACTCAGGGGGGCGAGACCCAGTACTTC. This chain joins TRBV6-4 and TRBJ2-5, with D possibly being TRBD1 (7 bases). V dropped 7 bases and J dropped 5 bases, with 11 bases sitting between them. Germline V lookup: CDR1 MRHNA, CDR2 SNTAGT. CDR3 size: 12 residues.

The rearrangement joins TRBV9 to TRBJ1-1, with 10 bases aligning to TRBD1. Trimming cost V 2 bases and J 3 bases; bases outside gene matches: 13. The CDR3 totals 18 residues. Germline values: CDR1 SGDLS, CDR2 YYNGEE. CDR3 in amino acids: CASSVEKGQGWGYTEAFF. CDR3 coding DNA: TGTGCCAGCAGCGTCGAAAAGGGACAGGGGTGGGGGTACACTGAAGCTTTCTTT. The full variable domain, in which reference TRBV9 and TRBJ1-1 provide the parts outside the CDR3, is DSGVTQTPKHLITATGQRVTLRCSPRSGDLSVYWYQQSLDQGLQFLIQYYNGEERAKGNILERFSAQQFPDLHSELNLSSLELGDSALYFCASSVEKGQGWGYTEAFFGQGTRLTVV.

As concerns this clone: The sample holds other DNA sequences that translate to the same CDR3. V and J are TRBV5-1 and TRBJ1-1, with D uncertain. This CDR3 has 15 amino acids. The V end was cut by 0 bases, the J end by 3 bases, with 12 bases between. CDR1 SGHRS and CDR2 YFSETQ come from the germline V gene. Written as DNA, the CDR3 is TGCGCCAGCAGCTTGGTAGGAGGCGGGGACACTGAAGCTTTCTTT. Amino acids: CASSLVGGGDTEAFF.

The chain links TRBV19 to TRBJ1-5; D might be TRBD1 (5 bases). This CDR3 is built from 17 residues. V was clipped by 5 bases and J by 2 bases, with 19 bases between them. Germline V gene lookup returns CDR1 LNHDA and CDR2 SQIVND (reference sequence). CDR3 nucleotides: TGTGCCAGTAGTCCAGGGTCCCCATCATGGGGCAATCAGCCCCAGCATTTT. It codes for CASSPGSPSWGNQPQHF.

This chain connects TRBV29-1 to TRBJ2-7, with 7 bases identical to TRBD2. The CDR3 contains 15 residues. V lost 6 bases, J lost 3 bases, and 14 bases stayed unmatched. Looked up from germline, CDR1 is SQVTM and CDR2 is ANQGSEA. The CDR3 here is CSVAEGGAGYYEQYF. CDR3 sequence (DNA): TGCAGCGTCGCCGAGGGAGGGGCGGGATACTACGAGCAGTACTTC.

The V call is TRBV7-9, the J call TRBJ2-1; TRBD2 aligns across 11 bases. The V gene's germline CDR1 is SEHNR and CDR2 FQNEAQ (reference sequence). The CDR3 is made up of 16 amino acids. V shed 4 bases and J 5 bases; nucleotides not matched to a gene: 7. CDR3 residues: CASSSSTSGADNEQFF. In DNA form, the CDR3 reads TGTGCCAGCAGCTCATCGACTAGCGGGGCAGACAATGAGCAGTTCTTC. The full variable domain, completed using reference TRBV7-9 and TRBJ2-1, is DTGVSQNPRHKITKRGQNVTFRCDPISEHNRLYWYRQTLGQGPEFLTYFQNEAQLEKSRLLSDRFSAERPKGSFSTLEIQRTEQGDSAMYLCASSSSTSGADNEQFFGPGTRLTVL.

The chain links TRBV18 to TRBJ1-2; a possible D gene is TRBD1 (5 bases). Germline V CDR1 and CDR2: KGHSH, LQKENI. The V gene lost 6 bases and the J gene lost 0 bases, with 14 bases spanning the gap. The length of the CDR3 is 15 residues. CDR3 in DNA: TGTGCCAGCTCTCTCACCAGGGCTCCTAACTATGGCTACACCTTC. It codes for CASSLTRAPNYGYTF.

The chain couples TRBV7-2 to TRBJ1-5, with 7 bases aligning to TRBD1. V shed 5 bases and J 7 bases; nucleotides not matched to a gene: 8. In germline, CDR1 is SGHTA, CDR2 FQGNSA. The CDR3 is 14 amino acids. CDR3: CASSQTGDGQPQHF. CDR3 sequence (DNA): TGTGCCAGCAGCCAAACAGGGGATGGACAGCCCCAGCATTTT.